This T cell receptor (beta chain) came from a study of regulatory T cells in long-lasting Graves disease. In its sample, this clonotype was seen many times. Antigen unknown. In building TCR beta libraries, iRepertoire HTBI primers were used together with Arm-PCR of CDR3 regions. Each CDR3 protein is one row after TCRdb ran MiXCR on the multiplex PCR reads. The top ten hold 25% of the sample, which has roughly 530,000 distinct CDR3 sequences, about 16% seen once. Study conclusions and caveats: Persistent Graves' patients had lower TCR diversity than newly diagnosed ones.

Specified time point: newly diagnosed GD, antithyroid drugs for less than 3 months. PBMCs provided the RNA from which the TCR library was made. CDR3 size: 21 residues. V gave up 6 bases and J gave up 5 bases; unmatched junction bases: 30. Germline V gene sequence: CDR1 LGHNT, CDR2 FRNRAP. This sample was also put to use in a study of T cells in Graves' hyperthyroidism and ophthalmopathy.

This receptor was obtained from a middle-aged woman with Graves disease. Source: peripheral blood mononuclear cells (PBMCs), taken at new diagnosis, from a patient treated with antithyroid drugs. This chain connects TRBV12-5 to TRBJ1-1, with TRBD1 matching over 7 bases. The CDR3 is CASGTSHRGGLLREVQTEAFF. The CDR3 DNA reads TGTGCTAGTGGGACATCTCACAGGGGCGGTCTACTAAGAGAGGTCCAAACTGAAGCTTTCTTT. Combining the CDR3 with reference TRBV12-5 and TRBJ1-1 gives the whole variable domain DARVTQTPRHKVTEMGQEVTMRCQPILGHNTVFWYRQTMMQGLELLAYFRNRAPLDDSGMPKDRFSAEMPDATLATLKIQPSEPRDSAVYFCASGTSHRGGLLREVQTEAFFGQGTRLTVV.